What follows is one TCR beta chain and its context. No antigen is known for it. V dropped 2 bases and J dropped 0 bases, with 16 bases sitting between them. CDR3 length: 17 residues. Germline-derived CDR1 and CDR2 are MGHRA and YSYEKL. Documented time point: persistent/refractory GD, antithyroid drugs over 5 years with positive TRAb. Scientists built the TCR library using RNA that was extracted from PBMCs. This specimen belongs to a study of regulatory T cells in long-lasting Graves disease. Arm-PCR with iRepertoire HTBI primers amplified the CDR3 regions for these TCR beta libraries. Using its own MiXCR run on the multiplex PCR reads, TCRdb lists one record per CDR3 protein. The table has 650,000 to 850,000 distinct CDR3 sequences, around 30% seen once. Points from the study as a whole: Favored usage of TRBV28, TRBJ1-2 and TRBJ2-5 was recorded in persistent disease. Not thyroid tissue but only peripheral blood was studied.

The rearrangement uses TRBV4-1 and TRBJ1-2, with a weak D call TRBD1 (6 bases). Source: peripheral blood mononuclear cells (PBMCs), taken when the disease was refractory, from a patient treated with antithyroid drugs. The clonotype was recovered from a female donor with Graves disease. The CDR3 is CASSQNPGTRTNYGYTF. The CDR3 coding sequence is TGCGCCAGCAGCCAAAACCCCGGGACAAGAACTAACTATGGCTACACCTTC.